Presented here are 23 T cell receptor beta chains from one specimen sequenced in a study of Ad26.COV2.S vaccination and SARS-CoV-2 variants. TCRdb's copy holds only in-frame clones and misses some; the assay was immunoSEQ multiplex PCR. Counted here are about 680,000 clones, about 90% occurring once; the ten biggest clones make up roughly 1.5%. Treatment defined: about 20 received Ad26.COV2.S at low or high dose, single or two shots; several received placebo; per-sample allocation not given. On day 63 after the first injection, vaccine and placebo recipients gave samples. This material consisted of peripheral blood, taken in a trial of Ad26.COV2.S vaccine versus placebo. The receptors here all came from a person between 18 and 60 years old who received the Ad26.COV2.S COVID-19 vaccine or a placebo.

J is TRBJ1-1 and V is TRBV23-1; D not resolved. TRBV23-1 is known as an ORF, though its function is uncertain. CDR3 length: 15 amino acids. V lost 7 bases to trimming and J lost 0 bases, with 15 bases between them. The CDR3 bases are TGCGCCAGCATTCTAATGACGGGAATGAACACTGAAGCTTTCTTT. It encodes CASILMTGMNTEAFF.

In its sample, this clone was seen a few times. The chain carries TRBV27 and TRBJ1-5; D unclear. CDR3 size: 14 residues. V was cut by 6 bases and J by 7 bases, with 16 bases left in between. Germline lookup yields CDR1 MNHEY and CDR2 SMNVEV (reference sequence). CDR3 sequence: CASSPSRVSQPQHF. Here the CDR3 DNA reads TGTGCCAGCAGCCCCTCACGGGTTTCCCAGCCCCAGCATTTT.

The chain carries TRBV5-4 and TRBJ2-7, with 13 bases lining up with TRBD2. With V trimmed by 4 bases and J by 5 bases, 12 bases remained unmatched. The CDR3 covers 17 residues. CDR1 is SGHNT, CDR2 YYREEE, per germline (reference sequence). CDR3 DNA sequence: TGTGCCAGCAGCGTAGGACTAGCGGGGGCTCGCGGCGACGAGCAGTACTTC. This gives the protein CASSVGLAGARGDEQYF.

The V and J genes are TRBV13 and TRBJ2-7; possible D gene TRBD1, 5 bases. Deletions cut 2 bases from V and 4 bases from J, with 15 bases between. This CDR3 is built from 15 residues. The V gene's germline CDR1 is PRHDT and CDR2 FYEKMQ (reference sequence). Here the CDR3 reads CASSLFAGPEYEQYF. The DNA for the CDR3 is TGTGCCAGCAGCTTATTTGCAGGGCCGGAGTACGAGCAGTACTTC.

V is TRBV19 and J is TRBJ1-1, with 7 bases that match TRBD1. Germline lookup yields CDR1 LNHDA and CDR2 SQIVND (reference sequence). V was pared by 5 bases and J by 2 bases, with 8 bases of the junction left unmatched. This CDR3 contains 15 residues. The CDR3: CASSLTHRGNTEAFF. The CDR3 bases are TGTGCCAGTAGTCTAACCCACAGGGGAAACACTGAAGCTTTCTTT.

The V gene is TRBV5-1, the J gene TRBJ2-6; D gene unclear. The germline V gene has CDR1 SGHRS and CDR2 YFSETQ. The V end was cut by 1 base, the J end by 0 bases, with 5 bases between. This CDR3 is 15 amino acids long. The CDR3 sequence: CASSLRGSGANVLTF. CDR3 coding DNA: TGCGCCAGCAGCTTGCGTGGCTCTGGGGCCAACGTCCTGACTTTC.

V gene TRBV6-5 combines with J gene TRBJ1-1; D gene unclear. CDR1 MNHEY and CDR2 SVGAGI come from the germline V gene. CDR3 length: 12 residues. Trimming took off 7 bases at V and 7 bases at J, with 13 bases between the two ends. The CDR3 sequence: CASISSASEAFF. The CDR3 bases are TGTGCCAGCATCTCAAGTGCGAGTGAAGCTTTCTTT.

This chain links TRBV6-6 with TRBJ2-5; 9 bases agree with TRBD1. CDR3 length: 15 amino acids. V lost 5 bases and J lost 3; bases outside the gene matches: 7. Germline lookup yields CDR1 MNHNY and CDR2 SVGAGI (reference sequence). For the CDR3, the DNA is TGTGCCAGCAGTGTCTCCGGGACAGGGAAAGAGACCCAGTACTTC. Translation: CASSVSGTGKETQYF.

The J gene is TRBJ2-1, the V gene TRBV7-2, with D possibly being TRBD1 (6 bases). The germline CDR1 and CDR2 sequences are SGHTA and FQGNSA. The CDR3 is 15 amino acids. The ends were cut back, 5 bases at V and 9 bases at J, with 20 bases in the middle. Written as DNA, the CDR3 is TGTGCCAGCAGCACCCAAGCCCGACAGGAGTCTGAGCAGTTCTTC. Amino acid sequence: CASSTQARQESEQFF.

This clone has a single count. The genes are TRBV5-6 and TRBJ1-3, with D possibly TRBD1 on 5 matching bases. There are 15 residues in the CDR3. Germline CDR1 and CDR2: SGHDT and YYEEEE. Trimming took 4 bases from V and 3 from J, leaving 14 bases between them. The CDR3 sequence: CASSPLGDGGNTIYF. The CDR3 DNA follows: TGTGCCAGCAGCCCCTTGGGGGACGGTGGAAACACCATATATTTT.

The rearrangement joins TRBV27 to TRBJ2-1; no firm D call. Trimming pared 7 bases from V and 0 bases from J, leaving 13 bases between. The V gene's germline CDR1 is MNHEY and CDR2 SMNVEV (reference sequence). The CDR3 has 15 amino acids. The CDR3 sequence: CASTQPSSSYNEQFF. CDR3 nucleotides: TGTGCCAGCACTCAACCCTCTAGCTCCTACAATGAGCAGTTCTTC.

The V gene is TRBV7-2, the J gene TRBJ2-2; 8 bases map to TRBD1. Trimming cost V 4 bases and J 1 base; bases outside gene matches: 8. Per germline, CDR1 SGHTA and CDR2 FQGNSA. The CDR3 length is 17 residues. This CDR3 reads CASSSLGQGWNTGELFF. For the CDR3, the DNA is TGTGCCAGCAGCTCCCTAGGACAGGGCTGGAACACCGGGGAGCTGTTTTTT.

The chain employs TRBV9 and TRBJ2-1, with unresolved D. The CDR3 has 12 amino acids. Germline lookup yields CDR1 SGDLS and CDR2 YYNGEE. V shed 4 bases and J shed 12 bases, with 14 bases lying between them. The CDR3 spells CASSPRNIGQFF. CDR3 DNA: TGTGCCAGCAGCCCAAGGAATATAGGGCAGTTCTTC.

CDR3 nucleotide sequence: TGTGCCAGCAGCCCAGGGAAGGCTGGGGCCAACGTCCTGACTTTC. Residues: CASSPGKAGANVLTF. The V and J genes are TRBV3-1 (or the pseudogene TRBV3-2) and TRBJ2-6; D might be TRBD1 (5 bases). Germline CDR1 LGHDT, CDR2 YNNKEL (reference sequence). This CDR3 is 15 amino acids long. V gave up 4 bases and J gave up 2 bases, with 9 bases separating them.

The sample holds a few counts of this clone. V is TRBV19 and J is TRBJ2-7; TRBD1 agrees at 8 bases. V dropped 5 bases and J dropped 3; count of bases not matched to a gene: 9. The V gene's germline CDR1 is LNHDA and CDR2 SQIVND (reference sequence). The CDR3 is 15 amino acids. DNA for the CDR3: TGTGCCAGTAGTTTCTTCGGGACAGGCTTCTACGAGCAGTACTTC. It translates to CASSFFGTGFYEQYF.

This chain connects TRBV5-4 to TRBJ1-2; D gene unclear. The CDR3 spans 12 residues. Trimming left V 1 base short and J 5 bases short, with 6 bases between. Germline lookup yields CDR1 SGHNT and CDR2 YYREEE (reference sequence). CDR3 bases: TGTGCCAGCAGCTTGCAGGAGTATGGCTACACCTTC. Its protein product is CASSLQEYGYTF.

The genes are TRBV6-2 or TRBV6-3 and TRBJ2-3, with D possibly TRBD2 on 7 matching bases. CDR1 is MNHEY, CDR2 SVGEGT, per germline. The CDR3 loop spans 14 amino acids. V was cut by 2 bases and J by 4 bases, with 10 bases left in between. The CDR3 DNA reads as TGTGCCAGCAGTTACGGGGGGGCCGCAGATACGCAGTATTTT. Translation: CASSYGGAADTQYF.

In DNA, the CDR3 is TGTGCCAGCAGAAAAGGACGGAGTGAGAACACTGAAGCTTTCTTT. This codes for CASRKGRSENTEAFF. V usage is TRBV7-2 and J usage is TRBJ1-1; D gene uncertain. This CDR3 contains 15 residues. Between the trimmed V and J ends, which lost 6 bases and 1 base, there was a span of 15 bases. Germline assignment: CDR1 SGHTA and CDR2 FQGNSA.

This rearrangement joins TRBV24-1 to TRBJ2-1, with TRBD1 identical over 7 bases. V was clipped by 1 base and J by 6 bases; unmatched bases: 8. The CDR3 runs to 16 residues. From germline, CDR1 is KGHDR and CDR2 SFDVKD. CDR3 sequence reads: CATSDLPRTGSNEQFF. CDR3 sequence (DNA): TGTGCCACCAGTGATTTACCGAGGACAGGTTCCAATGAGCAGTTCTTC.

V gene TRBV12-3 or TRBV12-4 combines with J gene TRBJ2-7; D perhaps matches TRBD2 (6 bases). This CDR3 comprises 13 residues. The V end lost 3 bases, the J end lost 9 bases, and 15 bases lay between the germline ends. CDR3 sequence reads: CASSFAGTFGQYF. The CDR3 DNA reads as TGTGCCAGCAGTTTTGCCGGGACTTTTGGGCAGTACTTC.

The chain has TRBV19 and TRBJ1-4, with D possibly matching TRBD1 (5 bases). CDR3 length: 15 amino acids. The germline gives CDR1 LNHDA, CDR2 SQIVND (reference sequence). Trimming cost V 1 base and J 8 bases, with 14 bases left between them. The CDR3: CASSIGGGASEKLFF. CDR3 in DNA: TGTGCCAGTAGTATAGGTGGAGGGGCCAGCGAAAAACTGTTTTTT.

This chain links TRBV7-2 with TRBJ2-5; TRBD1 matches at 9 bases. The junction had 9 bases not matched to a gene; V was cut back by 5 bases and J by 5 bases. The germline V gene encodes CDR1 SGHTA and CDR2 FQGNSA. This CDR3 is 15 amino acids long. CDR3 sequence: CASSPPGQGRETQYF. CDR3 sequence (DNA): TGTGCCAGCAGCCCTCCGGGACAGGGACGGGAGACCCAGTACTTC.

About this clone itself: The junction differs from germline at one of its ends, possibly a read error. The identical CDR3 is also encoded by other nucleotide sequences in the sample. V usage is TRBV7-9 and J usage is TRBJ2-7; no firm D call. The CDR3 covers 12 residues. Germline CDR1 and CDR2: SEHNR and FQNEAQ (reference sequence). The CDR3 region is CASSPANYEQYF. CDR3 sequence (DNA): TGTGCCAGCAGCCCCGCGAACTACGAGCAGTACTTT.